Listed here are 7 T cell receptor beta chains from one sample, sequenced in a study of cytomegalovirus exposure and HLA in healthy donors. PCR primers comprised 60 Vbeta and 13 Jbeta primers. Repertoires were generated with immunoSEQ multiplex PCR, while TCRdb's copy carries only in-frame clones and drops some. The data hold roughly 130,000 clones, with approximately 80% observed a single time. What was sequenced was PBMCs. The receptor source for this set is a middle-aged man in good health and CMV-seronegative.

The rearrangement uses TRBV29-1 and TRBJ2-2; 7 positions agree with TRBD2. Germline assignment: CDR1 SQVTM and CDR2 ANQGSEA. The junction had 3 bases not matched to a gene; V was cut back by 3 bases and J by 5 bases. CDR3 length: 13 residues. The CDR3 sequence: CSVDGGVTGELFF. The CDR3 DNA sequence: TGCAGCGTTGATGGGGGGGTTACCGGGGAGCTGTTTTTT.

V is TRBV19 and J is TRBJ2-5, with 10 positions matching TRBD1. The CDR3 is 14 residues long. Per the germline V gene, CDR1 is LNHDA and CDR2 is SQIVND (reference sequence). V lost 7 bases and J lost 4; bases outside the gene matches: 6. CDR3 protein: CASTTGGLGETQYF. Written as DNA, the CDR3 is TGTGCCAGTACGACAGGGGGCTTGGGAGAGACCCAGTACTTC.

CDR3 loop: CTYNSGVEVTEAFF. The CDR3 nucleotides read TGCACGTATAACTCGGGGGTAGAGGTCACTGAAGCTTTCTTT. The rearrangement joins TRBV29-1 to TRBJ1-1; perhaps TRBD1 as D (5 bases). This CDR3 comprises 14 residues. Germline CDR1 reads SQVTM; CDR2 reads ANQGSEA. The full variable domain, completed using reference TRBV29-1 and TRBJ1-1, is SAVISQKPSRDICQRGTSLTIQCQVDSQVTMMFWYRQQPGQSLTLIATANQGSEATYESGFVIDKFPISRPNLTFSTLTVSNMSPEDSSIYLCTYNSGVEVTEAFFGQGTRLTVV.

To note about this clone: A junction boundary mismatches the germline segment, possibly from a read error. The chain uses TRBV18 and TRBJ1-3; D is undetermined. The length of the CDR3 is 15 residues. Looked up from germline, CDR1 is KGHSH and CDR2 is LQKENI. The DNA of the CDR3 is TGTGCCAGCTCCCCACCGGGCTCCGGTGGAAACACCATATATTTT. This encodes CASSPPGSGGNTIYF. Combining the CDR3 with reference TRBV18 and TRBJ1-3 gives the whole variable domain NAGVMQNPRHLVRRRGQEARLRCSPMKGHSHVYWYRQLPEEGLKFMVYLQKENIIDESGMPKERFSAEFPKEGPSILRIQQVVRGDSAAYFCASSPPGSGGNTIYFGEGSWLTVV.

The rearrangement links TRBV7-2 to TRBJ1-2; no definite D call. The CDR3 totals 15 residues. Germline V gene lookup returns CDR1 SGHTA and CDR2 FQGNSA. The V end was cut by 1 base, the J end by 4 bases, with 13 bases between. CDR3 in amino acids: CASSLVAGGFYGYTF. In nucleotides, the CDR3 is TGTGCCAGCAGCTTAGTGGCCGGAGGCTTCTATGGCTACACCTTC. Full variable domain (remainder filled in from reference TRBV7-2 and TRBJ1-2): GAGVSQSPSNKVTEKGKDVELRCDPISGHTALYWYRQSLGQGLEFLIYFQGNSAPDKSGLPSDRFSAERTGGSVSTLTIQRTQQEDSAVYLCASSLVAGGFYGYTFGSGTRLTVV.

J is TRBJ1-2 and V is TRBV7-9; TRBD1 is a possible D gene (6 bases). The germline CDR1 and CDR2 sequences are SEHNR and FQNEAQ (reference sequence). Trimming removed 5 bases from V and 6 bases from J, with 22 bases in between. The CDR3 sequence is 16 residues long. The CDR3 bases are TGTGCCAGCAGCCTCCTGCGCACAGGGAGGGGAGATGGCTACACCTTC. This codes for CASSLLRTGRGDGYTF.

The chain couples TRBV2 to TRBJ2-2; 10 bases are a match to TRBD2. The germline gives CDR1 SNHLY, CDR2 FYNNEI. The CDR3 loop spans 13 amino acids. V was clipped by 8 bases and J by 4 bases; unmatched bases: 1. The CDR3 bases are TGTGCCAGCTGGACTAGCGGCACCGGGGAGCTGTTTTTT. It codes for CASWTSGTGELFF.